What follows are 32 T cell receptor beta chains derived from one specimen sequenced in a study of cytomegalovirus exposure and HLA in healthy donors. A multiplex PCR was run with 60 Vbeta primers and 13 Jbeta primers. Assay used: immunoSEQ multiplex PCR; TCRdb lists only in-frame clones, some missing. The sample yields 150,000 or so clones, roughly 80% seen once. The sequenced material came from PBMCs. Receptor source: a boy between 2 and 15 years old in good health and CMV-seronegative.

The chain joins TRBV30 to TRBJ1-1; D perhaps matches TRBD1 (5 bases). CDR1 is GTSNPN and CDR2 is SVGIG in the germline V gene (reference sequence). Deletions cut 3 bases from V and 4 bases from J, with 15 bases between. The CDR3 loop spans 14 amino acids. The CDR3 nucleotides are TGTGCCTGGAGCGGGCGGCTAAGGGGCACTGAAGCTTTCTTT. Residues: CAWSGRLRGTEAFF.

This chain links TRBV6-4 with TRBJ2-7, with 10 bases that match TRBD2. Trimming cost V 10 bases and J 5 bases; bases outside gene matches: 23. The CDR3 consists of 18 residues. From germline, CDR1 is MRHNA and CDR2 SNTAGT. CDR3 DNA: TGTGCCACTATTTATATAAGGGAGATGAGCGGGAGGGTAGACGAGCAGTACTTC. Translated, it gives CATIYIREMSGRVDEQYF.

This chain links TRBV28 with TRBJ2-3; 9 positions agree with TRBD2. In germline, CDR1 is MDHEN, CDR2 SYDVKM. This CDR3 comprises 18 residues. V was pared by 3 bases and J by 0 bases, with 10 bases of the junction left unmatched. The CDR3 reads CASSFPPSGALSTDTQYF. The CDR3 DNA reads TGTGCCAGCAGTTTCCCCCCTAGCGGGGCCCTTAGCACAGATACGCAGTATTTT. The full variable domain, with the rest looked up from reference TRBV28 and TRBJ2-3, is DVKVTQSSRYLVKRTGEKVFLECVQDMDHENMFWYRQDPGLGLRLIYFSYDVKMKEKGDIPEGYSVSREKKERFSLILESASTNQTSMYLCASSFPPSGALSTDTQYFGPGTRLTVL.

This clone appeared a single time. The chain carries TRBV7-8 and TRBJ2-4; 10 bases are shared with TRBD1. The germline gives CDR1 SGHVS, CDR2 FQNEAQ. Trimming took 5 bases from V and 6 from J; bases not matched to a gene: 7. This CDR3 contains 15 residues. The CDR3 protein is CASSEMGQGRNIQYF. The CDR3 DNA reads TGTGCCAGCAGCGAAATGGGACAGGGGAGAAACATTCAGTACTTC.

The rearrangement links TRBV2 to TRBJ2-5, with D possibly TRBD2 on 6 matching bases. Trimming removed 6 bases from V and 3 bases from J, with 14 bases in between. Germline loops: CDR1 SNHLY, CDR2 FYNNEI. There are 14 residues in the CDR3. Here the CDR3 reads CASRRGSGEETQYF. As DNA, the CDR3 is TGTGCCAGCAGGAGAGGTAGCGGTGAAGAGACCCAGTACTTC.

The chain employs TRBV10-2 and TRBJ2-1, with TRBD2 matching 11 bases. V gave up 1 base and J gave up 5 bases; unmatched junction bases: 4. CDR3 length: 16 residues. The V gene's germline CDR1 is WSHSY and CDR2 SAAADI. The CDR3 spells CASSEWLAGGNNEQFF. The CDR3 nucleotides read TGCGCCAGCAGTGAGTGGCTAGCGGGAGGAAACAATGAGCAGTTCTTC.

V and J are TRBV5-8 and TRBJ2-3; a possible D gene is TRBD2 (6 bases). Deletions cut 5 bases from V and 1 base from J, with 14 bases between. Germline CDR1 reads SGHTS; CDR2 reads YDEGEE. This CDR3 region has 15 residues. CDR3 residues: CASSRTDYGTDTQYF. For the CDR3, the DNA is TGTGCCAGCAGTCGAACGGACTATGGCACAGATACGCAGTATTTT.

The V gene is TRBV2, the J gene TRBJ1-5; 8 positions agree with TRBD1. The CDR3 covers 15 residues. The germline V gene has CDR1 SNHLY and CDR2 FYNNEI. V trimming: 7 bases; J trimming: 0 bases; junction bases outside the gene matches: 5. CDR3 bases: TGTGCCAGCACATCAGGACAGGGTAGCAATCAGCCCCAGCATTTT. It is translated as CASTSGQGSNQPQHF.

This chain uses TRBV27 with TRBJ2-7; TRBD2 aligns across 9 bases. Trimming removed 6 bases from V and 2 bases from J; junction bases left unmatched: 11. Germline assignment: CDR1 MNHEY and CDR2 SMNVEV (reference sequence). The CDR3 runs 16 residues. CDR3 in amino acids: CASRPMIAGETYEQYF. CDR3 nucleotide sequence: TGTGCCAGCAGGCCAATGATAGCGGGGGAAACCTACGAGCAGTACTTC.

J is TRBJ2-1 and V is TRBV7-9, with TRBD2 identical over 8 bases. The CDR3 runs to 16 residues. Losses at the gene ends were 5 bases for V and 4 bases for J; bases not matched to a gene: 10. CDR1 is SEHNR and CDR2 is FQNEAQ in the germline V gene (reference sequence). The CDR3 DNA follows: TGTGCCAGCAGCGCCGCCGGGATAGCGGGATACAATGAGCAGTTCTTC. It codes for CASSAAGIAGYNEQFF. The full variable domain, completed using reference TRBV7-9 and TRBJ2-1, is DTGVSQNPRHKITKRGQNVTFRCDPISEHNRLYWYRQTLGQGPEFLTYFQNEAQLEKSRLLSDRFSAERPKGSFSTLEIQRTEQGDSAMYLCASSAAGIAGYNEQFFGPGTRLTVL.

The rearrangement links TRBV5-6 to TRBJ2-7, with TRBD2 matching 7 bases. Germline CDR1 is SGHDT and CDR2 is YYEEEE. The CDR3 extends over 14 amino acids. J gave up 3 bases and V 0 bases, and 3 bases lay outside the gene matches. DNA of the CDR3: TGTGCCAGCAGCTTGGTGCGGGAGAACTACGAGCAGTACTTC. Translating it yields CASSLVRENYEQYF.

V gene TRBV6-5 combines with J gene TRBJ2-7; D is unclear. V gave up 2 bases and J gave up 0 bases, with 8 bases separating them. The CDR3 has 14 residues. Per germline, CDR1 MNHEY and CDR2 SVGAGI. The CDR3 reads CASSYRHNSYEQYF. As DNA, the CDR3 is TGTGCCAGCAGTTACCGACACAACTCCTACGAGCAGTACTTC.

The J gene is TRBJ1-3, the V gene TRBV15; no definite D call. V lost 0 bases, J lost 0 bases, and 9 bases lay in between. The CDR3 runs 16 residues. Germline values: CDR1 LNHNV, CDR2 YYDKDF (reference sequence). Written as DNA, the CDR3 is TGTGCCACCAGCAGAGATCCCACTAGCTCTGGAAACACCATATATTTT. Translation gives CATSRDPTSSGNTIYF.

This chain connects TRBV19 to TRBJ1-4; tentatively, D is TRBD1 (6 bases). CDR1 is LNHDA and CDR2 is SQIVND in the germline V gene (reference sequence). The ends were cut back, 5 bases at V and 8 bases at J, with 18 bases in the middle. The CDR3 runs to 15 residues. The CDR3 loop reads CASSPVQGSGEKLFF. DNA of the CDR3: TGTGCCAGTAGTCCCGTTCAGGGGAGTGGAGAAAAACTGTTTTTT.

This chain connects TRBV27 to TRBJ1-5, with 8 bases lining up with TRBD1. The CDR3 is made up of 14 amino acids. Germline-derived CDR1 and CDR2 are MNHEY and SMNVEV (reference sequence). The ends lost 1 base at V and 6 bases at J; junction bases unmatched: 2. In DNA, the CDR3 is TGTGCCAGCAGTTTATACAGGGGGGGTCAGCCCCAGCATTTT. Translated: CASSLYRGGQPQHF.

In DNA, the CDR3 is TGTGCCATCAGTGACCCCCGGACTAGCGAGGAGCAGTTCTTC. Amino acids: CAISDPRTSEEQFF. The genes are TRBV10-3 and TRBJ2-1; 9 bases are a match to TRBD2. V shed 3 bases and J 10 bases; nucleotides not matched to a gene: 7. This CDR3 has 14 amino acids. CDR1 is ENHRY, CDR2 SYGVKD, per germline.

V is TRBV2 and J is TRBJ2-3, with TRBD2 identical over 7 bases. The V segment lost 6 bases and the J segment 0 bases; nucleotides outside the gene matches: 6. The CDR3 covers 15 residues. Germline CDR1 is SNHLY and CDR2 is FYNNEI. The CDR3 DNA is TGTGCCAGCAGAAGCGGGGCCCTAAGCACAGATACGCAGTATTTT. This translates into CASRSGALSTDTQYF.

The genes are TRBV18 and TRBJ2-3; a weak D match, TRBD2 (6 bases). The CDR3 spans 13 residues. V dropped 5 bases and J dropped 6 bases, with 12 bases sitting between them. CDR1 and CDR2 (germline): KGHSH, LQKENI. In nucleotides, the CDR3 is TGTGCCAGCTCAAGCGGGCCCACGGATACGCAGTATTTT. Residues: CASSSGPTDTQYF.

The count of this clone is one. One end of the junction is discordant with germline, which a read error may explain. The chain has TRBV5-4 and TRBJ2-7, with 7 bases matching TRBD2. This CDR3 comprises 16 residues. Germline assignment: CDR1 SGHNT and CDR2 YYREEE (reference sequence). CDR3 sequence: CASSLVYGGSSHEQYF. The CDR3 nucleotides are TGTGCCAGCAGCTTGGTATATGGCGGGAGCTCCCACGAGCAGTACTTC.

The chain is built from TRBV7-2 and TRBJ2-5; D is possibly TRBD1 (5 bases). CDR3 length: 13 amino acids. CDR1 and CDR2 (germline): SGHTA, FQGNSA. The V and J ends lost 5 bases and 4 bases respectively, with 11 bases between them. This chain's CDR3 is CASSPQVGETQYF. CDR3 nucleotides: TGTGCCAGCAGCCCACAGGTAGGAGAGACCCAGTACTTC.

The rearrangement uses TRBV15 and TRBJ2-1, with 7 bases matching TRBD2. Germline CDR1 and CDR2: LNHNV and YYDKDF (reference sequence). V lost 6 bases, J lost 5 bases, and 13 bases stayed unmatched. The CDR3 contains 16 residues. Written as DNA, the CDR3 is TGTGCCACCAGAAATCTCCAGCGGCTAGCGGACAATGAGCAGTTCTTC. It is translated as CATRNLQRLADNEQFF.

The chain has TRBV2 and TRBJ2-5; D possibly corresponds to TRBD2 (5 bases). The CDR3 totals 12 residues. The germline V and J ends were trimmed by 6 bases and 4 bases, with 9 bases remaining between them. Germline V gene data show CDR1 as SNHLY and CDR2 as FYNNEI. CDR3 in amino acids: CASSGRGETQYF. CDR3 nucleotides: TGTGCCAGCAGCGGACGGGGAGAGACCCAGTACTTC.

CDR3 protein: CAISDRSEEQPQHF. CDR3 coding DNA: TGTGCCATCAGTGACCGGTCAGAGGAGCAGCCCCAGCATTTT. V gene TRBV10-3 combines with J gene TRBJ1-5; D unresolved. The germline CDR1 and CDR2 sequences are ENHRY and SYGVKD. This CDR3 contains 14 residues. V was cut by 3 bases and J by 7 bases, with 13 bases left in between.

The chain is built from TRBV7-9 and TRBJ1-4; no definite D call. CDR1 and CDR2 from the germline V gene are SEHNR and FQNEAQ (reference sequence). Trimming took 5 bases from V and 7 from J, leaving 14 bases between them. CDR3 length: 14 residues. In DNA, the CDR3 is TGTGCCAGCAGCGCTGAATCAGAGGGTGAAAAACTGTTTTTT. Protein product: CASSAESEGEKLFF.

The chain recombines TRBV6-1 with TRBJ1-2, with 7 bases aligning to TRBD1. This CDR3 has 14 residues. CDR1 and CDR2 (germline): MNHNS, SASEGT. J lost 5 bases, V lost 1 base, and 4 bases had no gene match. CDR3: CASSEVGQAYGYTF. DNA of the CDR3: TGTGCCAGCAGTGAAGTAGGACAGGCGTATGGCTACACCTTC.

V gene TRBV5-6 combines with J gene TRBJ1-1; D gene uncertain. This CDR3 has 14 amino acids. The V and J ends lost 4 bases and 5 bases respectively, with 15 bases between them. The V gene's germline CDR1 is SGHDT and CDR2 YYEEEE. CDR3 DNA sequence: TGTGCCAGCAGCCTGGGCCCAGGAGGAACTGAAGCTTTCTTT. It specifies CASSLGPGGTEAFF.

The rearrangement uses TRBV6-5 and TRBJ2-3, with D perhaps matching TRBD2 (6 bases). This CDR3 has 16 amino acids. Deletions cut 0 bases from V and 6 bases from J, with 16 bases between. CDR1 and CDR2 from the germline V gene are MNHEY and SVGAGI. CDR3 coding DNA: TGTGCCAGCAGTTACTCGGGCGGGGCAGGGATGGATACGCAGTATTTT. Its translation is CASSYSGGAGMDTQYF.

The chain has TRBV5-4 and TRBJ1-4; 11 nucleotides agree with TRBD1. Per germline, CDR1 SGHNT and CDR2 YYREEE (reference sequence). CDR3 length equals 15 residues. Unmatched junction bases numbered 8, after V lost 5 bases and J lost 8 bases. CDR3 bases: TGTGCCAGCAGTCCAGTGGGACAGGGGGACGAAAAACTGTTTTTT. This codes for CASSPVGQGDEKLFF.

This clone was counted a single time. The chain has TRBV11-1 and TRBJ2-7, with D possibly TRBD1 on 5 matching bases. V lost 5 bases, J lost 7 bases, and 12 bases lay in between. The germline gives CDR1 SGHAT, CDR2 FQDESV (reference sequence). The CDR3 totals 12 residues. The CDR3 loop reads CASSADTLEQYF. The CDR3 DNA sequence: TGTGCCAGCAGCGCGGACACCTTGGAGCAGTACTTC.

To note about this clone: One end of the junction does not line up with germline, which may come from a read error. The chain recombines TRBV7-8 with TRBJ2-1; D is possibly TRBD2 (7 bases). From germline, CDR1 is SGHVS and CDR2 FQNEAQ. The CDR3 runs 13 residues. The CDR3: CASSHGGPNKQFF. CDR3 coding DNA: TGTGCCAGCAGCCACGGGGGGCCCAATAAGCAGTTCTTC.

Concerning this clone: This specimen includes other DNA sequences encoding the same CDR3. In DNA, the CDR3 is TGTGCCAGCAGCTTAACTGGCAATCAGCCCCAGCATTTT. Its translation is CASSLTGNQPQHF. V gene TRBV7-2 combines with J gene TRBJ1-5; D unclear. Germline V lookup: CDR1 SGHTA, CDR2 FQGNSA. The V end lost 2 bases, the J end lost 2 bases, and 4 bases lay between the germline ends. The CDR3 is 13 residues long.

This clone came up a few times. V and J are TRBV19 and TRBJ2-3, with 8 bases that match TRBD1. This CDR3 has 13 residues. The ends lost 6 bases at V and 6 bases at J; junction bases unmatched: 5. CDR1 LNHDA and CDR2 SQIVND come from the germline V gene (reference sequence). CDR3 nucleotides: TGTGCCAGTAGGAGGGACAGGAGGGATACGCAGTATTTT. Translated, it gives CASRRDRRDTQYF.